The 10 T cell receptor beta chains below all came from one sample that was sequenced in a study of cytotoxic CD8 clonotypes in ibrutinib-treated CLL. Some clones are missing from TCRdb's copy, which holds only in-frame ones; the method was immunoSEQ multiplex PCR. The data show a few hundred thousand clones, 60% to 75% seen once. The material was PBMCs, obtained after 24 months of ibrutinib treatment. Receptors were obtained from a human donor with chronic lymphocytic leukemia.

This clone occurred a few times. V and J are TRBV28 and TRBJ2-7; TRBD1 matches 7 bases. Germline CDR1 is MDHEN and CDR2 is SYDVKM. V lost 7 bases, J lost 2 bases, and 8 bases stayed unmatched. CDR3 length: 14 residues. The DNA of the CDR3 is TGTGCCAGCACCCTCTCGGGGACAGCCTACGAGCAGTACTTC. Protein sequence: CASTLSGTAYEQYF.

The chain couples TRBV9 to TRBJ2-7; a weak D match, TRBD2 (5 bases). This CDR3 region has 18 residues. Germline V gene sequence: CDR1 SGDLS, CDR2 YYNGEE. Trimming pared 0 bases from V and 1 base from J, leaving 20 bases between. In DNA form, the CDR3 reads TGTGCCAGCAGCGTAGCTCCCCTGAGGGCCGAACCATCCTACGAGCAGTACTTC. Translated, it gives CASSVAPLRAEPSYEQYF.

This sequence joins TRBV15 and TRBJ2-2; a weak D match, TRBD2 (7 bases). V was shortened by 8 bases and J by 0 bases, with 13 bases between the two germline ends. The CDR3 consists of 15 residues. CDR1 is LNHNV, CDR2 YYDKDF, per germline (reference sequence). The CDR3 loop reads CATQRGGTNTGELFF. CDR3 DNA sequence: TGTGCCACCCAGAGGGGGGGAACGAACACCGGGGAGCTGTTTTTT.

With respect to this clone: One junction end disagrees with the germline gene, perhaps due to a read error. The chain couples TRBV11-3 to TRBJ2-7; D possibly matches TRBD1 or TRBD2 (6 bases each). The CDR3 is 14 amino acids. Germline V CDR1 and CDR2: SGHNT, YENEEA. The CDR3 sequence: CASSPGGSSSEQYF. The CDR3 DNA is TGTGCCAGCAGCCCCGGGGGCTCGTCCTCCGAGCAGTACTTC.

CDR3 sequence reads: CATSRSRGDGENIQYF. The DNA of the CDR3 is TGTGCCACCAGCAGATCTCGGGGGGACGGAGAAAACATTCAGTACTTC. This chain connects TRBV15 to TRBJ2-4; 7 positions agree with TRBD2. CDR3 length: 16 residues. The germline gives CDR1 LNHNV, CDR2 YYDKDF (reference sequence). V was pared by 2 bases and J by 5 bases, with 9 bases of the junction left unmatched.

V and J are TRBV27 and TRBJ2-1; D is uncertain. The V gene lost 3 bases and the J gene lost 3 bases, with 6 bases spanning the gap. The CDR3 is 13 residues long. Looked up from germline, CDR1 is MNHEY and CDR2 is SMNVEV (reference sequence). This chain's CDR3 is CASSLSFYNEQFF. The CDR3, as DNA: TGTGCCAGCAGTTTGTCGTTCTACAATGAGCAGTTCTTC.

The chain recombines TRBV7-3 with TRBJ2-2; D not certain. CDR1 and CDR2 (germline): SGHTA, FQGTGA. Trimming shortened V by 5 bases and J by 1 base, and 14 bases separated the two germline ends. The CDR3 is 16 residues long. In nucleotides, the CDR3 is TGTGCCAGCAGCCTACTCCCAGCCGTGAACACCGGGGAGCTGTTTTTT. It encodes CASSLLPAVNTGELFF.

The chain employs TRBV2 and TRBJ1-5; D is ambiguous. Trimming removed 3 bases at V and 5 bases at J, with 14 bases between. CDR1 and CDR2 (germline): SNHLY, FYNNEI. There are 15 residues in the CDR3. The CDR3 loop reads CASSEDTDFYQPQHF. DNA of the CDR3: TGTGCCAGCAGTGAGGATACCGACTTCTATCAGCCCCAGCATTTT.

This chain uses TRBV15 with TRBJ1-5; 9 bases align to TRBD1. The CDR3 is 14 residues long. With V trimmed by 5 bases and J by 5 bases, 4 bases remained unmatched. The germline V gene encodes CDR1 LNHNV and CDR2 YYDKDF (reference sequence). CDR3 DNA: TGTGCCACCAGCGAGGACAGGGGTGATCAGCCCCAGCATTTT. This translates into CATSEDRGDQPQHF. The entire variable domain, with the rest obtained from reference TRBV15 and TRBJ1-5, is as follows: DAMVIQNPRYQVTQFGKPVTLSCSQTLNHNVMYWYQQKSSQAPKLLFHYYDKDFNNEADTPDNFQSRRPNTSFCFLDIRSPGLGDTAMYLCATSEDRGDQPQHFGDGTRLSIL.

The chain links TRBV11-1 to TRBJ1-3, with TRBD1 matching 10 bases. The CDR3 sequence is 16 residues long. Germline values: CDR1 SGHAT, CDR2 FQDESV (reference sequence). After removal of 5 bases from V and 4 bases from J, the junction contained 8 bases not matched to a gene. CDR3 nucleotide sequence: TGTGCCAGCAGCCCCCGGGACAGGGGTTCCGGAAACACCATATATTTT. Translated, it gives CASSPRDRGSGNTIYF.